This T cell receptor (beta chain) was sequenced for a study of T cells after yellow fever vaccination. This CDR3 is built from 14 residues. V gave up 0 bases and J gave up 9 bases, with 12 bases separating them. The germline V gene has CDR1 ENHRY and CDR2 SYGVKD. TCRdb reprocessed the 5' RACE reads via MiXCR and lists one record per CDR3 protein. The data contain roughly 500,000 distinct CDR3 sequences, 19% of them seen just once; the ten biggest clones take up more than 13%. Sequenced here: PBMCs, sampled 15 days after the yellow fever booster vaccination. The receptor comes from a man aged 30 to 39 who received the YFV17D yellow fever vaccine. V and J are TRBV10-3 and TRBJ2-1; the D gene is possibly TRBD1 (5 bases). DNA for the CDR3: TGTGCCATCAGTGAGTCGATGACAGACGCTGAGCAGTTCTTC. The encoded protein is CAISESMTDAEQFF.